This T cell receptor beta chain emerged from a study of CD4 T cells in relation to SARS-CoV-2 and coronaviruses. Concerning this clone: Its antigen is currently unknown.

Overall study findings and caveats: This crossreactivity analysis covered spike protein alone, no other viral proteins.

The germline gives CDR1 MDHEN, CDR2 SYDVKM. V lost 4 bases to trimming and J lost 3 bases, with 6 bases between them. This CDR3 has 12 amino acids. The table came from immunoSEQ multiplex PCR; TCRdb's copy has only in-frame clones and leaves some out. This table holds around 12,000 clones, roughly 84% found once. The unexposed donors gave CD4+ T cells in about 2010-2019, prior to COVID-19. The cells were cultured for 10 days before CD4+ T cells were isolated. Sequencing was performed on CD4+ T cells from PBMCs, cultured in vitro. The chain couples TRBV28 to TRBJ1-2; D remains unclear. The receptor was isolated from a human donor in good health. As DNA, the CDR3 is TGTGCCAGCAGTTCAACATACTATGGCTACACCTTC. Its translation is CASSSTYYGYTF.